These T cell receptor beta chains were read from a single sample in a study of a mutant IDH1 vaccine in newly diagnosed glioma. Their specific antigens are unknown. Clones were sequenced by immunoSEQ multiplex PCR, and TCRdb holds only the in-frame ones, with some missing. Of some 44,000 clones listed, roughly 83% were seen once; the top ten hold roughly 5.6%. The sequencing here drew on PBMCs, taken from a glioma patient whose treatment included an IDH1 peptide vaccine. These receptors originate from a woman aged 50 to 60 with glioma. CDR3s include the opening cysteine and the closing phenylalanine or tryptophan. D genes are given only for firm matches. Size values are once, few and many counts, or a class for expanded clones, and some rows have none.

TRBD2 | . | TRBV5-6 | CASSPASGGASGELFF
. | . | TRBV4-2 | CASSVSSGLVNTEAFF
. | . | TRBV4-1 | CASSQDTGSYGYTF
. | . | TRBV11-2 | CASSLDLRRGTEAFF
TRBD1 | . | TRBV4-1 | CASSLNQQGAYNEQFF
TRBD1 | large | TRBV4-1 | CASSQYLGQGYTEAFF
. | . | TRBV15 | CATSRGTVKNQPQHF
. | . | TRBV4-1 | CASSQDQLANEKLFF
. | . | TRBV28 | CASGSGKAPNYGYTF
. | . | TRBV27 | CATSDIWNTEAFF
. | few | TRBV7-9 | CASSLQGLHTEAFF
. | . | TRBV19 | CASNYWGTVYGYTF
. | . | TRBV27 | CASSFRGAYGYTF
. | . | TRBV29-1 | CSVEARENYGYTF
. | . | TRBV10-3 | CAISGAQETQYF
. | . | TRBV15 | CATSRGADSVNTEAFF
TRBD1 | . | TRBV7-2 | CASSPRTGVNTEAFF
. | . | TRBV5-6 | CASSPDRAGRYGYTF
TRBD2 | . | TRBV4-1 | CASSQDPGLAGGPGETQYF
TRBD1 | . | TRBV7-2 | CASSFARDRGSGYTF
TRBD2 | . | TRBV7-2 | CASSSTGGTGELFF
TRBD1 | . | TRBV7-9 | CASSLETKQGGGTEAFF
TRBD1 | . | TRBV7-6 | CASSLAAGGELEAFF
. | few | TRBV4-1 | CASSPTTGGSYQPQHF
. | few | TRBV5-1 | CASSPGSTDTQYF
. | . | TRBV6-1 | CASSEALDSVYGYTF
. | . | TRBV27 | CASSPPGQLNEQYF
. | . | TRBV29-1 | CSVLAKSYNEQFF
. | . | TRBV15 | CATSRDHNYGYTF
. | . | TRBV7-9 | CASSRGGMENTEAFF
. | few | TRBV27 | CARGNGRLGTQYF
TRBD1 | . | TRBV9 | CASSLGTGETIYF
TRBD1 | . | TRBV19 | CASTATGGSEAFF
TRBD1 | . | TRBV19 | CASSATQPGTGIGTTDTQYF
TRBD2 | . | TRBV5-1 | CASSFPAPSGRDNEQFF
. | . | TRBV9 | CASSPMTGELFF
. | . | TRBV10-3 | CAISDRASEGQPQHF
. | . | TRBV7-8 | CASSHPDSTVSNSPLHF
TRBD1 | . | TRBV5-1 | CASSLKQGAGGYTF
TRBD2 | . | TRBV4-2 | CASSQDSGGSVFKTQYF
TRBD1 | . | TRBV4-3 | CASSQSTGVFYGYTF